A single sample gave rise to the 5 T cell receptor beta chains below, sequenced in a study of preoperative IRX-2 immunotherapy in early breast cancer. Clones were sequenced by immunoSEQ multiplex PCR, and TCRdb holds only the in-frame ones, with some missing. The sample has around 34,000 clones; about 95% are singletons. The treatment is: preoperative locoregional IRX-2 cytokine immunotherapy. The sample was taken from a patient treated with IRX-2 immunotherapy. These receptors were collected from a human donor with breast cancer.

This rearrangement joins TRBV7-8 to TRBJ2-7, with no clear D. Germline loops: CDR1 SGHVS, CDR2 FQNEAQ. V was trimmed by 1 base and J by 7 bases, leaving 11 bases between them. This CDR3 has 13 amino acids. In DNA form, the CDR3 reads TGTGCCAGCAGCTTAGGCCTTTATGCAGAGCAGTACTTC. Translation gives CASSLGLYAEQYF.

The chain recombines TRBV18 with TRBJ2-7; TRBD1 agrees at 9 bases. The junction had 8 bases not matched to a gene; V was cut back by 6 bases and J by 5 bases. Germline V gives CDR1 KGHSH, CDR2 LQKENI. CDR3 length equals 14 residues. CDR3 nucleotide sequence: TGTGCCAGCTCGCCCGGGACAGGGAGCCACGAGCAGTACTTC. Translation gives CASSPGTGSHEQYF. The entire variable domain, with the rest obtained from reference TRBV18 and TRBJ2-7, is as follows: NAGVMQNPRHLVRRRGQEARLRCSPMKGHSHVYWYRQLPEEGLKFMVYLQKENIIDESGMPKERFSAEFPKEGPSILRIQQVVRGDSAAYFCASSPGTGSHEQYFGPGTRLTVT.

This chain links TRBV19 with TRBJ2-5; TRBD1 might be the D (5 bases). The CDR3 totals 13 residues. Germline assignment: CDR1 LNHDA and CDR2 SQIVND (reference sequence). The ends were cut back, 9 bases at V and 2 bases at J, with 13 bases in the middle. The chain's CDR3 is CASRKQVQETQYF. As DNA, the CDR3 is TGTGCCAGCCGGAAACAGGTACAAGAGACCCAGTACTTC.

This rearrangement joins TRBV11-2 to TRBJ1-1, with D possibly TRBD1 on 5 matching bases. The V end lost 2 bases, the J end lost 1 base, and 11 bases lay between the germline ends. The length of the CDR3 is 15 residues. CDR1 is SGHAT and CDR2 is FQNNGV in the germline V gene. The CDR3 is CASSLLSGPNTEAFF. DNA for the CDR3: TGTGCCAGCAGCTTATTATCAGGGCCGAACACTGAAGCTTTCTTT.

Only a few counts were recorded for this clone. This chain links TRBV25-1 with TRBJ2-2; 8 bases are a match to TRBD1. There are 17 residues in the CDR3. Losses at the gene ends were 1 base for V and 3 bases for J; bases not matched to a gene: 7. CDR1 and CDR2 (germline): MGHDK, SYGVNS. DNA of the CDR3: TGTGCCAGCAGTGAATTTCAGGACAGGGCATACACCGGGGAGCTGTTTTTT. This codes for CASSEFQDRAYTGELFF. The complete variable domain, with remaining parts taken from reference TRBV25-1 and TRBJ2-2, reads EADIYQTPRYLVIGTGKKITLECSQTMGHDKMYWYQQDPGMELHLIHYSYGVNSTEKGDLSSESTVSRIRTEHFPLTLESARPSHTSQYLCASSEFQDRAYTGELFFGEGSRLTVL.